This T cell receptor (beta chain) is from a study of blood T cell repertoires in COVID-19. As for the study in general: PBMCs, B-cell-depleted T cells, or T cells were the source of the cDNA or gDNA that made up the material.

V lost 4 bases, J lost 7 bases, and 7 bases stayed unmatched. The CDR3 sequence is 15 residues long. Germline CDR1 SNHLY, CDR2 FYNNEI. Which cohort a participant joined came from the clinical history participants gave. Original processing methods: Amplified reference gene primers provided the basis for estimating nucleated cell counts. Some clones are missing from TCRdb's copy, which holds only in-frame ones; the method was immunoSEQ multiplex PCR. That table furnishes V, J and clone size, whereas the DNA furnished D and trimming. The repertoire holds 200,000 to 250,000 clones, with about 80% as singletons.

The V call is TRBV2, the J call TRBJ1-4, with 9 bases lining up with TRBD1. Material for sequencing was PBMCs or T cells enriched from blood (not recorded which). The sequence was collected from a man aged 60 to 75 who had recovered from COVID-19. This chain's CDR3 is CASSVRGQGTEKLFF. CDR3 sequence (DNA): TGTGCCAGCAGTGTCCGGGGACAGGGAACTGAAAAACTGTTTTTT.